A single sample gave rise to the 15 T cell receptor beta chains below, sequenced in a study of cytomegalovirus exposure and HLA in healthy donors (dated by TCRdb to 2015 to 2018). Library method: the immunoSEQ multiplex PCR assay. For the multiplex PCR, a mixture combining 60 forward primers for TCR Vbeta segments and 13 reverse primers for TCR Jbeta segments was used. Here the immuneACCESS table is served through TCRdb, limited to in-frame sequences with V and J called. Missing clones are a known gap in these copies; in checked studies unresolved V genes cover under half, and the rest lacks a known reason. The sample profile shows fewer than 200,000 clones; around 75% of them were found once. The ten most abundant clones make up around 2.4% of the sample. Material: PBMCs. The receptor source for this set is a female donor in good health and CMV-seronegative.

The V call is TRBV27, the J call TRBJ2-3; 9 bases match TRBD1. Germline CDR1 is MNHEY and CDR2 is SMNVEV (reference sequence). The CDR3 loop spans 15 amino acids. The V and J ends lost 6 bases and 2 bases, in that order; junction bases with no gene match: 6. CDR3: CASSPGTGFTDTQYF. CDR3 nucleotide sequence: TGTGCCAGCAGCCCCGGGACAGGGTTCACAGATACGCAGTATTTT.

The V call is TRBV2, the J call TRBJ1-4, with a possible D match to TRBD1 (6 bases). Per germline, CDR1 SNHLY and CDR2 FYNNEI. The CDR3 length is 14 residues. The V gene lost 7 bases and the J gene lost 7 bases, with 16 bases spanning the gap. The CDR3 nucleotides read TGTGCCAGCACCTGGACAGAGTGGGGTGAAAAACTGTTTTTT. It specifies CASTWTEWGEKLFF.

The rearrangement joins TRBV7-2 to TRBJ1-1; D is unclear. Trimming shortened V by 3 bases and J by 4 bases, and 12 bases separated the two germline ends. CDR1 and CDR2 from the germline V gene are SGHTA and FQGNSA. This CDR3 has 14 amino acids. CDR3 in DNA: TGTGCCAGCAGCTTCGGAGGGTTGGGCACTGAAGCTTTCTTT. It yields the protein CASSFGGLGTEAFF.

Only a few counts were recorded for this clone. The CDR3 is CASSVGPLINSPLHF. CDR3 sequence (DNA): TGTGCCAGCAGCGTGGGGCCTCTGATCAATTCACCCCTCCACTTT. The genes are TRBV9 and TRBJ1-6; D is perhaps TRBD1 (5 bases). In germline, CDR1 is SGDLS, CDR2 YYNGEE. The CDR3 consists of 15 residues. Trimming took off 2 bases at V and 7 bases at J, with 13 bases between the two ends.

CDR3 region: CASSEESGGPDTQYF. The CDR3 DNA reads TGTGCCAGCAGTGAAGAGTCGGGGGGCCCAGATACGCAGTATTTT. V usage is TRBV6-1 and J usage is TRBJ2-3; possibly TRBD2 for D (7 bases). The CDR3 contains 15 residues. V shed 1 base and J shed 4 bases, with 12 bases lying between them. Germline lookup yields CDR1 MNHNS and CDR2 SASEGT.

This sequence joins TRBV27 and TRBJ2-1; possibly TRBD2 for D (6 bases). Germline CDR1 and CDR2: MNHEY and SMNVEV (reference sequence). Trimming stripped 6 bases from V and 1 base from J, with 28 bases between. CDR3 length: 20 amino acids. CDR3 sequence: CASSPDPYRSTGASYNEQFF. In DNA form, the CDR3 reads TGTGCCAGCAGCCCCGACCCCTATCGATCAACGGGAGCTTCCTACAATGAGCAGTTCTTC.

This clone was found once. The chain joins TRBV10-3 to TRBJ2-7; TRBD2 might be the D (6 bases). Trimming took 2 bases from V and 3 from J, leaving 20 bases between them. The germline V gene has CDR1 ENHRY and CDR2 SYGVKD. The CDR3 runs to 17 residues. The DNA for the CDR3 is TGTGCCATCAGTGAGGTAGACGGGGGTCTGGAGAACTACGAGCAGTACTTC. It codes for CAISEVDGGLENYEQYF.

This clone has just a few counts. The CDR3 coding sequence is TGTGCCAGCAGTTTCGAGGGGGACTATGGCTACACCTTC. It is translated as CASSFEGDYGYTF. This chain connects TRBV6-5 to TRBJ1-2; D may be TRBD1 (6 bases). The germline V and J ends were trimmed by 4 bases and 3 bases, with 9 bases remaining between them. The germline V gene has CDR1 MNHEY and CDR2 SVGAGI. This CDR3 comprises 13 residues.

The rearrangement uses TRBV14 and TRBJ2-1; TRBD2 matches at 9 bases. The ends lost 4 bases at V and 5 bases at J; junction bases unmatched: 9. The CDR3 is 16 amino acids. The germline CDR1 and CDR2 sequences are SGHDN and FVKESK. Written as DNA, the CDR3 is TGTGCCAGCAGCCGTTTGTTTAGCGGGGGTCACAATGAGCAGTTCTTC. It translates to CASSRLFSGGHNEQFF.

This sequence joins TRBV23-1 and TRBJ2-7; tentatively, D is TRBD2 (6 bases). TRBV23-1 is annotated as an ORF whose role is uncertain. CDR3 length: 12 residues. Trimming took off 4 bases at V and 7 bases at J, with 11 bases between the two ends. CDR3 in amino acids: CASSPGEREQYF. CDR3 nucleotide sequence: TGCGCCAGCAGTCCGGGGGAGAGGGAGCAGTACTTC.

The rearrangement links TRBV4-3 to TRBJ2-1, with 11 bases lining up with TRBD2. The CDR3 spans 17 residues. The trim removed 1 base at V and 7 bases at J, leaving 9 bases unmatched. Per germline, CDR1 LGHNA and CDR2 YSLEER. The CDR3 is CASSQVLAGGLGNEQFF. In nucleotides, the CDR3 is TGCGCCAGCAGCCAAGTTCTAGCGGGAGGCCTAGGGAATGAGCAGTTCTTC.

The chain has TRBV28 and TRBJ1-1; 8 nucleotides agree with TRBD1. Germline lookup yields CDR1 MDHEN and CDR2 SYDVKM. The length of the CDR3 is 15 residues. V was pared by 6 bases and J by 8 bases, with 14 bases of the junction left unmatched. CDR3 in DNA: TGTGCCAGCAGCTCGGACAGGGCGAGGTTTGGGGAAGCTTTCTTT. Translated, it gives CASSSDRARFGEAFF.

The genes are TRBV15 and TRBJ2-3; a weak D match, TRBD2 (6 bases). Germline V lookup: CDR1 LNHNV, CDR2 YYDKDF (reference sequence). The CDR3 runs to 15 residues. V was shortened by 5 bases and J by 0 bases, with 12 bases between the two germline ends. The DNA of the CDR3 is TGTGCCACCAGCGGCCTTAGCGGCAGCACAGATACGCAGTATTTT. Translating it yields CATSGLSGSTDTQYF.

The genes are TRBV11-2 and TRBJ2-5; D call uncertain. From germline, CDR1 is SGHAT and CDR2 FQNNGV. V gave up 5 bases and J gave up 0 bases, with 13 bases separating them. The CDR3 contains 15 residues. The CDR3 DNA reads TGTGCCAGCAGCCCCCCTCTCCTGTACCAAGAGACCCAGTACTTC. Translation: CASSPPLLYQETQYF.

The V call is TRBV5-1, the J call TRBJ2-2, with 11 bases that match TRBD2. After removal of 5 bases from V and 6 bases from J, the junction contained 9 bases not matched to a gene. The CDR3 is 16 amino acids. CDR1 and CDR2 from the germline V gene are SGHRS and YFSETQ. CDR3 DNA sequence: TGCGCCAGCAGTTTGACTAGCGGGGCTTTGTCCGGGGAGCTGTTTTTT. It yields the protein CASSLTSGALSGELFF.